This passage covers 4 T cell receptor beta chains from one sample sequenced in a study of cytomegalovirus exposure and HLA in healthy donors. It was with 60 Vbeta and 13 Jbeta primers that the PCR ran. Using immunoSEQ multiplex PCR, the repertoire was profiled, and TCRdb retains in-frame clones only, with some absent. The sample has 65,000 to 95,000 clones; just under 80% are singletons. The sequencing sample was made of PBMCs. These receptor sequences come from a male donor in good health and CMV-seropositive.

CDR3 coding DNA: TGTGCCAGCAGCCGACTAGCGGGAGGGACCTACGAGCAGTACTTC. Residues: CASSRLAGGTYEQYF. The chain links TRBV14 to TRBJ2-7; TRBD2 matches 14 bases. Germline CDR1 SGHDN, CDR2 FVKESK. The CDR3 is made up of 15 amino acids. The V and J ends lost 4 bases and 2 bases, in that order; junction bases with no gene match: 1.

The rearrangement links TRBV28 to TRBJ2-5, with 10 bases matching TRBD2. There are 20 residues in the CDR3. Germline trimming cut 1 base from V and 3 bases from J; bases unmatched to any gene: 17. Germline V gene lookup returns CDR1 MDHEN and CDR2 SYDVKM. CDR3 sequence: CASSLFDIKREGREKETQYF. The CDR3 region has the DNA TGTGCCAGCAGTTTATTTGACATTAAGCGGGAGGGGCGGGAAAAAGAGACCCAGTACTTC.

The chain combines TRBV27 with TRBJ2-7; 9 bases align to TRBD2. After removal of 9 bases from V and 6 bases from J, the junction contained 3 bases not matched to a gene. Germline-derived CDR1 and CDR2 are MNHEY and SMNVEV (reference sequence). The CDR3 length is 11 residues. The DNA for the CDR3 is TGTGCCAGTCGGACTAGCGTCGAGCAGTACTTC. Its protein is CASRTSVEQYF.

The DNA of the CDR3 is TGTGCCAGCCTTACAAGGGGTACAGATAACGGAAGGACTGAAGCTTTCTTT. The encoded protein is CASLTRGTDNGRTEAFF. The chain links TRBV19 to TRBJ1-1; D may be TRBD1 (5 bases). The V end lost 9 bases, the J end lost 5 bases, and 28 bases lay between the germline ends. The germline V gene has CDR1 LNHDA and CDR2 SQIVND (reference sequence). The CDR3 has 17 residues.